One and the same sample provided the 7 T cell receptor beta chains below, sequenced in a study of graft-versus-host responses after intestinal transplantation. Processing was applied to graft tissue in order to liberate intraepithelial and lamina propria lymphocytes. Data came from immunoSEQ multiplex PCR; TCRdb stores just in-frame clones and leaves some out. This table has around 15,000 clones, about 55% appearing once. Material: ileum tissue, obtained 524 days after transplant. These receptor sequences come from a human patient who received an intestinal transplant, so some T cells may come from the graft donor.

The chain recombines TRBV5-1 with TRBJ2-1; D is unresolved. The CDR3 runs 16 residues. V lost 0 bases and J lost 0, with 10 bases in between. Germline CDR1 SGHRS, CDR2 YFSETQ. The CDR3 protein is CASSLEPAGSYNEQFF. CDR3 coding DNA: TGCGCCAGCAGCTTGGAGCCCGCCGGCTCCTACAATGAGCAGTTCTTC.

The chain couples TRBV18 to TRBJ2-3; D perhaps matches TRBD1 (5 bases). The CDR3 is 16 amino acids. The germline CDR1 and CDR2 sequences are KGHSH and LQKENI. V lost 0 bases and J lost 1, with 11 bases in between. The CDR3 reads CASSPPGPARTDTQYF. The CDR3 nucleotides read TGTGCCAGCTCACCACCGGGGCCAGCCCGCACAGATACGCAGTATTTT.

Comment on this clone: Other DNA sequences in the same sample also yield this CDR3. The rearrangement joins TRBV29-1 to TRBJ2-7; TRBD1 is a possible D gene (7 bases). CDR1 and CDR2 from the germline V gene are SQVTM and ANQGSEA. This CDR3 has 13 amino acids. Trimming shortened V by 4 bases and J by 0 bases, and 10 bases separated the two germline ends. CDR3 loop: CSVGQGGSYEQYF. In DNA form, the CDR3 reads TGCAGCGTTGGACAGGGAGGCTCCTACGAGCAGTACTTC.

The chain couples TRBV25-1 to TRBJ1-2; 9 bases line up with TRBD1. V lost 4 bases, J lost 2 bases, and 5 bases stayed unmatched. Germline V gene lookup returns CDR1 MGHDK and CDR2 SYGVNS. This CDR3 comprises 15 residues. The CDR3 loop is CASSGPGQGNYGYTF. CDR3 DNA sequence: TGTGCCAGCAGTGGGCCGGGACAGGGCAACTATGGCTACACCTTC.

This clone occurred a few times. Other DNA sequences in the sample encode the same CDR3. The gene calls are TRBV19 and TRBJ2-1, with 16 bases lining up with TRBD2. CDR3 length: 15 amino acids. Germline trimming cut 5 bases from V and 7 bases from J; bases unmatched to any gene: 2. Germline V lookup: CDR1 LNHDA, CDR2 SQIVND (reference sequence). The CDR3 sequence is CASSLGLAGGNEQFF. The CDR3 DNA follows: TGTGCCAGTAGTCTGGGACTAGCGGGGGGGAATGAGCAGTTCTTC.

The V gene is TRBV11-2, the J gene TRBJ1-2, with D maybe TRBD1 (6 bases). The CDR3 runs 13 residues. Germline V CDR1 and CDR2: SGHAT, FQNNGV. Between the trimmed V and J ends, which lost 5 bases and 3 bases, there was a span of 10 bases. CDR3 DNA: TGTGCCAGCAGCCCTAACAGGGACTATGGCTACACCTTC. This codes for CASSPNRDYGYTF.

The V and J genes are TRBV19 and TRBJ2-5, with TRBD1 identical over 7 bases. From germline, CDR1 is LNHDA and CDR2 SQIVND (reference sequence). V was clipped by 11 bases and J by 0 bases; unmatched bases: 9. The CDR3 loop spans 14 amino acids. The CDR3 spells CADQRDRNQETQYF. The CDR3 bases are TGTGCCGACCAAAGGGACAGAAACCAAGAGACCCAGTACTTC.